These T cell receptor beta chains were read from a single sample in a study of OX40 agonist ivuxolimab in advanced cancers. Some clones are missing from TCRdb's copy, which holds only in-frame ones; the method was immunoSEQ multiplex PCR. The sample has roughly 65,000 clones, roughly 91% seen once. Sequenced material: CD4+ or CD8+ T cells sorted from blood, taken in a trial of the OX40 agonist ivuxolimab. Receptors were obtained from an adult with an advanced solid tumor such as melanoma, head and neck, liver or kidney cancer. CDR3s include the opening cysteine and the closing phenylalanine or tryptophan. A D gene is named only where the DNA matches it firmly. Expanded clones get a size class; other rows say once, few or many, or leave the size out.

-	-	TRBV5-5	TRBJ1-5	CASSLRGTQPQHF	TGTGCCAGCAGCTTGCGAGGGACTCAGCCCCAGCATTTT
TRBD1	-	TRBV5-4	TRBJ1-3	CASRSTGTGNTIYF	TGTGCCAGCAGGTCGACAGGGACTGGAAACACCATATATTTT
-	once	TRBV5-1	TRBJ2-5	CASSSGPRGETQYF	TGCGCCAGCAGCTCTGGGCCGAGGGGAGAGACCCAGTACTTC
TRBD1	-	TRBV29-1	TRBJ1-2	CSVRGLDRGYGYTF	TGCAGCGTTAGAGGGTTGGACAGGGGCTATGGCTACACCTTC
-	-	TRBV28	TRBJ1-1	CASSFGVRLEPTEAFF	TGTGCCAGCAGTTTTGGTGTCCGCCTAGAGCCCACTGAAGCTTTCTTT
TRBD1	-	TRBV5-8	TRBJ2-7	CASSSPGQPYEQYF	TGTGCCAGCAGCTCGCCGGGACAGCCCTACGAGCAGTACTTC
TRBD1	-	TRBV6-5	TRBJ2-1	CASSYSRGQLYNEQFF	TGTGCCAGCAGTTACTCCCGGGGACAGCTCTACAATGAGCAGTTCTTC
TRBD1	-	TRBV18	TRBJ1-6	CASSPTDRLNNSPLHF	TGTGCCAGCTCACCAACGGACAGGCTAAATAATTCACCCCTCCACTTT
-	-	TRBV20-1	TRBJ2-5	CSASPGETQYF	TGCAGTGCTAGCCCTGGGGAGACCCAGTACTTC
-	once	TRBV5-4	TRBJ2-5	CASARGQAQETQYF	TGTGCCAGCGCCAGAGGACAAGCCCAAGAGACCCAGTACTTC
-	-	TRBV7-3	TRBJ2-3	CASSPGHRGPADTQYF	TGTGCCAGCAGCCCAGGGCACCGGGGGCCGGCAGATACGCAGTATTTT
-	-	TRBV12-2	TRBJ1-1	CASRLNRSEGTEAFF	TGTGCAAGTCGCTTAAATAGGTCCGAGGGGACTGAAGCTTTCTTT
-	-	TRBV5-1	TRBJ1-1	CASSTGPRGTEAFF	TGCGCCAGCAGCACGGGACCTAGGGGCACTGAAGCTTTCTTT
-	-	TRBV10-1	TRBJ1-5	CASSERSDGRYSGNQPQHF	TGCGCCAGCAGTGAGAGATCGGACGGAAGATATAGCGGCAATCAGCCCCAGCATTTT
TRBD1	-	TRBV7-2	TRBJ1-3	CASSADETGGNTIYF	TGTGCCAGCAGCGCAGACGAGACAGGGGGAAACACCATATATTTT
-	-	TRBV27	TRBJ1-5	CASSLGGDQPQHF	TGTGCCAGCAGTTTAGGGGGGGATCAGCCCCAGCATTTT
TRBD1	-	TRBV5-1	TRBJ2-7	CASSFFGGTGQNSYEQYF	TGCGCCAGCAGTTTTTTCGGAGGAACGGGACAGAACTCCTACGAGCAGTACTTC
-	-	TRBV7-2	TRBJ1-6	CASLGSYNSPLHF	TGTGCCAGCCTGGGAAGTTATAATTCACCCCTCCACTTT
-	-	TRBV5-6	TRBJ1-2	CASSLVGGTNPYGYTF	TGTGCCAGCAGCTTAGTTGGAGGTACGAATCCTTATGGCTACACCTTC
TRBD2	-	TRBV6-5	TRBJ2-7	CASSYSTAGGRDEQYF	TGTGCCAGCAGTTACTCGACGGCGGGGGGGCGCGACGAGCAGTACTTC
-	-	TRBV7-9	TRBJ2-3	CASSFGATDWLTQYF	TGTGCCAGCAGCTTTGGGGCCACCGATTGGCTAACGCAGTATTTT
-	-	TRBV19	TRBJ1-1	CASSQGLGTEAFF	TGTGCCAGTAGTCAGGGGCTGGGCACTGAAGCTTTCTTT
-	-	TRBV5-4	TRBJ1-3	CASSLHLGVSSGNTIYF	TGTGCCAGCAGCTTGCATCTGGGGGTTAGCTCTGGAAACACCATATATTTT
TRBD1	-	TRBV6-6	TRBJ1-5	CASRHGQDPNQPQHF	TGTGCCAGCAGACACGGACAGGACCCCAATCAGCCCCAGCATTTT
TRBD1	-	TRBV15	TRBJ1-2	CATSRFGTDLVYGYTF	TGTGCCACCAGCAGATTCGGGACAGACTTGGTCTATGGCTACACCTTC
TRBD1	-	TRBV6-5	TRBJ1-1	CASRDTGGADEAFF	TGTGCCAGCAGGGACACAGGGGGCGCGGATGAAGCTTTCTTT
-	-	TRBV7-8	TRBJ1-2	CASSLILEGRYGYTF	TGTGCCAGCAGCTTAATCCTGGAGGGACGATATGGCTACACCTTC
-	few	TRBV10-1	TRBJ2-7	CASSEGTGPYEQYF	TGCGCCAGCAGTGAGGGAACAGGGCCCTACGAGCAGTACTTC
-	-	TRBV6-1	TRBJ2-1	CASSDPTDRFSNEQFF	TGTGCCAGCAGTGACCCGACAGACCGCTTTTCCAATGAGCAGTTCTTC
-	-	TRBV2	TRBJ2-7	CASSEVGDEQYF	TGTGCCAGCAGTGAAGTTGGTGACGAGCAGTACTTC
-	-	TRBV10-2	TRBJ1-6	CASSSGGQNSPLHF	TGCGCCAGCAGTTCGGGGGGGCAAAATTCACCCCTCCACTTT
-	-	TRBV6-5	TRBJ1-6	CASSGVYNSPLHF	TGTGCCAGTTCTGGGGTCTATAATTCACCCCTCCACTTT
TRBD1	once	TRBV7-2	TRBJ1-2	CASSPRQGGRSDGYTF	TGTGCCAGCAGCCCCCGACAGGGCGGCCGATCCGATGGCTACACCTTC
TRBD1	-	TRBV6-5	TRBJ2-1	CASSYSGQGAEQFF	TGTGCCAGCAGTTACTCCGGACAGGGGGCTGAGCAGTTCTTC
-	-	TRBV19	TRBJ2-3	CASSISPDTQYF	TGTGCCAGTAGTATTAGTCCAGATACGCAGTATTTT
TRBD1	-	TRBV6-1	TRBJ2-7	CASSGRPGGSYEQYF	TGTGCCAGCAGTGGTCGGCCAGGGGGCTCCTACGAGCAGTACTTC
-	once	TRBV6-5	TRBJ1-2	CASSYSGRGIGGYTF	TGTGCCAGCAGTTACTCAGGCAGGGGAATAGGTGGCTACACCTTC
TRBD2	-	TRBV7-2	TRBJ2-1	CASTQGSGGPNEQFF	TGTGCCAGCACCCAGGGGAGCGGGGGACCCAATGAGCAGTTCTTC